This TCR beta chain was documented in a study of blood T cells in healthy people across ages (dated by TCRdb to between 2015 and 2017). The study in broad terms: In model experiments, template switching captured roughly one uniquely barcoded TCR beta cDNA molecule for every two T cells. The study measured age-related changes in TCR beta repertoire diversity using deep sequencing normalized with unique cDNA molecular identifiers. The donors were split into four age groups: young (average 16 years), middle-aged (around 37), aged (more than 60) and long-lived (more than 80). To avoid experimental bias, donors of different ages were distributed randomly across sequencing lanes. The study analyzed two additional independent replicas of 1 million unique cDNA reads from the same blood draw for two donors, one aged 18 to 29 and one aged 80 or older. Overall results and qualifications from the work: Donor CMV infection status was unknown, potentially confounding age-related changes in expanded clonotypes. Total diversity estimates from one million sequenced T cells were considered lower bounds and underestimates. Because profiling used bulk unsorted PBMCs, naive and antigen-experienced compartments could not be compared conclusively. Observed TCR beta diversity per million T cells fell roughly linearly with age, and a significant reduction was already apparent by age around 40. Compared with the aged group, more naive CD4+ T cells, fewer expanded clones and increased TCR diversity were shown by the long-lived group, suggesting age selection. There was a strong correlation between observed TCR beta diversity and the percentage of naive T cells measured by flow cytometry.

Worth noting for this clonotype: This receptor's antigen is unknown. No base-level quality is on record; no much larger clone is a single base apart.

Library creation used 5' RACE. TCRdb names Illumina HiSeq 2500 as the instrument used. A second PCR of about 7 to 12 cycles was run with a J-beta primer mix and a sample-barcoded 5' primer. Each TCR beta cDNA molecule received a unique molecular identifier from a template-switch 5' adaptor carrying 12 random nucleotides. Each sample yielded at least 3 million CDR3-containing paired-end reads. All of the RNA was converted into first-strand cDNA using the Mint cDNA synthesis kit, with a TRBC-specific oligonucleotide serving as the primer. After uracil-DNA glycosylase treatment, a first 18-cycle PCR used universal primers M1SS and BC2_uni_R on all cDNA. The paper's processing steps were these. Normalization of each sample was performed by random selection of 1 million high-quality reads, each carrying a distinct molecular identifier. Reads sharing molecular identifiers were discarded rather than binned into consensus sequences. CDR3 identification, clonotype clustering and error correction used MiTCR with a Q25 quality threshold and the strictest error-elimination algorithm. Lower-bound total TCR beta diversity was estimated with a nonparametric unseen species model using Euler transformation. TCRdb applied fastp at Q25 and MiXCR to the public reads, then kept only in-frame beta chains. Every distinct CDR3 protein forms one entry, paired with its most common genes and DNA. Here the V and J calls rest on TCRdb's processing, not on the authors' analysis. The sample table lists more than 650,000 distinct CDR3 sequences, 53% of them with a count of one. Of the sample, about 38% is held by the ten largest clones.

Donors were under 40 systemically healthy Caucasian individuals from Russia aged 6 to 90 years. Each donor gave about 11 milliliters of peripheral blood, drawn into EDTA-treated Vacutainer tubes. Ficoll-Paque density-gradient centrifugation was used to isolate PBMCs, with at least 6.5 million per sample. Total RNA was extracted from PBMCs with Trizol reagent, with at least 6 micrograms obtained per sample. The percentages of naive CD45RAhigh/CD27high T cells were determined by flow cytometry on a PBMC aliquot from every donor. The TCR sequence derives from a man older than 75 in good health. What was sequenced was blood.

This receptor has the CDR3 CASSQLGMNTEAFF. The DNA sequence is TGTGCCAGCAGCCAATTGGGCATGAACACTGAAGCTTTCTTT. Rearrangement joined TRBV3-1 to TRBJ1-1, with the identity of the D gene unclear. The CDR3, from cysteine to phenylalanine, totals 14 residues. The retained sequence is limited to the CDR3, 42 bases, with the frame set at the first base. V gives up 2 bases and J gives up 0 bases, and the segment between their germline ends measures 7 bases. In the germline V gene (reference sequence), CDR1 corresponds to LGHDT and CDR2 to YNNKEL.